This T cell receptor beta chain was found in a study of blood T cell repertoires in COVID-19. In the authors' methods: Amplifying reference gene primers gave estimates of nucleated cell counts. TCRdb keeps only in-frame clones here, not all; method: immunoSEQ multiplex PCR. V and J calls and clone size are copied from that table; D and trimming were computed from the DNA. This repertoire shows 200,000 or so clones, roughly 89% found once; its top ten account for under 4%. CDR3 length: 18 residues. Per germline, CDR1 LGHDT and CDR2 YNNKEL (reference sequence). Germline trimming cut 1 base from V and 8 bases from J; bases unmatched to any gene: 15. Grouping used clinical history reported by participants in a survey and questionnaire.

The chain is built from TRBV3-1 (or the pseudogene TRBV3-2) and TRBJ1-2, with 11 bases identical to TRBD1. The sequencing sample was made of PBMCs or T cells enriched from blood (not recorded which). This TCR came from a woman in her thirties or forties with acute COVID-19. The DNA for the CDR3 is TGTGCCAGCAGCCAAGTAGGGTTCTCCGGACAGGGGGCGATGGGCTACACCTTC. Its protein is CASSQVGFSGQGAMGYTF.